The 27 T cell receptor beta chains reported below all come from one sample, sequenced in a study of blood T cell repertoires in COVID-19. Repertoires were generated with immunoSEQ multiplex PCR, while TCRdb's copy carries only in-frame clones and drops some. This sample has roughly 200,000 clones, with 80% to 90% found just once. Sequenced sample: PBMCs or T cells enriched from blood (not recorded which). These receptors were collected from a woman aged 40 to 55 with acute COVID-19.

The chain is built from TRBV6-4 and TRBJ1-1, with D possibly being TRBD1 (6 bases). Trimming cost V 1 base and J 0 bases, with 18 bases left between them. The CDR3 is 18 amino acids. The germline V gene encodes CDR1 MRHNA and CDR2 SNTAGT. DNA of the CDR3: TGTGCCAGCAGTGACTATCTCCTCTCGGGACACCTGAACACTGAAGCTTTCTTT. This encodes CASSDYLLSGHLNTEAFF.

V is TRBV2 and J is TRBJ1-2; D is unresolved. V was trimmed by 7 bases and J by 4 bases, leaving 10 bases between them. This CDR3 region has 12 residues. Germline-derived CDR1 and CDR2 are SNHLY and FYNNEI. The CDR3 DNA sequence: TGTGCCAGCACAGGAAAGGCCTATGGCTACACCTTC. Translated: CASTGKAYGYTF.

This clone was detected a few times. The chain is built from TRBV6-2 or TRBV6-3 and TRBJ2-7, with D possibly being TRBD1 (6 bases). V gave up 5 bases and J gave up 3 bases, with 14 bases separating them. Germline CDR1 MNHEY, CDR2 SVGEGT. The CDR3 totals 14 residues. The CDR3 DNA follows: TGTGCCAGCAGTAGACAGGAGCTAATCTACGAGCAGTACTTC. It codes for CASSRQELIYEQYF.

The genes are TRBV28 and TRBJ1-3; 8 positions match TRBD1. The CDR3 consists of 13 residues. The J segment lost 8 bases and the V segment lost 5 bases, leaving 5 bases of the junction unmatched. The V gene's germline CDR1 is MDHEN and CDR2 SYDVKM. CDR3 DNA: TGTGCCAGCAGTACAGGACAGGGACACACCATATATTTT. Translating gives CASSTGQGHTIYF.

This sequence joins TRBV19 and TRBJ2-5; the match to TRBD1 covers 7 bases. Per the germline V gene, CDR1 is LNHDA and CDR2 is SQIVND (reference sequence). This CDR3 is 14 amino acids long. After removal of 0 bases from V and 3 bases from J, the junction contained 1 base not matched to a gene. The CDR3 bases are TGTGCCAGTAGTATAGAGGGACAGAAAGAGACCCAGTACTTC. This sequence encodes CASSIEGQKETQYF.

The V gene is TRBV27, the J gene TRBJ2-1; 8 bases agree with TRBD2. Germline CDR1 reads MNHEY; CDR2 reads SMNVEV (reference sequence). CDR3 length equals 13 residues. V gave up 8 bases and J gave up 3 bases; unmatched junction bases: 3. As DNA, the CDR3 is TGTGCCAGCGGAAGCGGGAGCTACAATGAGCAGTTCTTC. Translating it yields CASGSGSYNEQFF.

V gene TRBV11-2 combines with J gene TRBJ2-1; D possibly corresponds to TRBD2 (5 bases). Germline CDR1 SGHAT, CDR2 FQNNGV. CDR3 length equals 14 residues. The V and J ends lost 1 base and 7 bases respectively, with 11 bases between them. The CDR3 reads CASSLAPSPNEQFF. Here the CDR3 DNA reads TGTGCCAGCAGCTTAGCTCCTAGCCCTAATGAGCAGTTCTTC.

The chain recombines TRBV7-6 with TRBJ2-5, with 12 bases aligning to TRBD2. This CDR3 spans 16 amino acids. J was trimmed by 5 bases and V by 4 bases; bases with no gene match: 8. Germline V CDR1 and CDR2: SGHVS, FNYEAQ. The CDR3: CASSYRLAGVEETQYF. The CDR3 nucleotides are TGTGCCAGCAGCTATAGACTAGCGGGAGTTGAGGAGACCCAGTACTTC.

V is TRBV7-8 and J is TRBJ2-1, with unresolved D. Between the trimmed V and J ends, which lost 2 bases and 5 bases, there was a span of 13 bases. The CDR3 has 15 residues. Germline CDR1 is SGHVS and CDR2 is FQNEAQ. The DNA for the CDR3 is TGTGCCAGCAGCTTATTGGCTGACTGGAACAATGAGCAGTTCTTC. Its protein is CASSLLADWNNEQFF.

The V and J genes are TRBV18 and TRBJ1-1, with TRBD1 identical over 8 bases. After removal of 3 bases from V and 3 bases from J, the junction contained 6 bases not matched to a gene. CDR3 length: 15 residues. In germline, CDR1 is KGHSH, CDR2 LQKENI. The CDR3 nucleotides read TGTGCCAGCTCACCGACGACAGGGGTGGACACTGAAGCTTTCTTT. Encoded protein: CASSPTTGVDTEAFF.

J is TRBJ2-1 and V is TRBV25-1; a possible D gene is TRBD1 (6 bases). The CDR3 sequence is 15 residues long. The V gene lost 2 bases and the J gene lost 3 bases, with 11 bases spanning the gap. The V gene's germline CDR1 is MGHDK and CDR2 SYGVNS. As DNA, the CDR3 is TGTGCCAGCAGTGAAGGGACATCTTACTACAATGAGCAGTTCTTC. Protein product: CASSEGTSYYNEQFF.

This sequence joins TRBV3-1 (or the pseudogene TRBV3-2) and TRBJ2-7; D uncertain. CDR3 length: 12 residues. Germline CDR1 LGHDT, CDR2 YNNKEL (reference sequence). V shed 4 bases and J shed 6 bases, with 10 bases lying between them. CDR3 sequence (DNA): TGTGCCAGCAGCCGCCGGGTAGGCGAGCAGTACTTC. This translates into CASSRRVGEQYF.

The genes are TRBV29-1 and TRBJ2-7, with 12 bases matching TRBD2. Germline V gene data show CDR1 as SQVTM and CDR2 as ANQGSEA. This CDR3 is 16 amino acids long. The junction had 17 bases not matched to a gene; V was cut back by 7 bases and J by 7 bases. CDR3 DNA sequence: TGCAGCGCTACCACCCGGGTCGGGACTAGCGGGTATGAGCAGTACTTC. Residues: CSATTRVGTSGYEQYF.

The rearrangement links TRBV7-9 to TRBJ1-1, with TRBD1 as a possible D gene (5 bases). The V gene's germline CDR1 is SEHNR and CDR2 FQNEAQ (reference sequence). This CDR3 has 14 amino acids. Trimming pared 3 bases from V and 2 bases from J, leaving 10 bases between. The CDR3 nucleotides read TGTGCCAGCAGCTTCCCTAGGGGAAACACTGAAGCTTTCTTT. Amino acid sequence: CASSFPRGNTEAFF.

The chain joins TRBV6-6 to TRBJ2-2, with 12 bases fitting TRBD2. V was clipped by 7 bases and J by 5 bases; unmatched bases: 8. The CDR3 runs 16 residues. Germline-derived CDR1 and CDR2 are MNHNY and SVGAGI (reference sequence). This CDR3 is CASIARLAGVTGELFF. The CDR3 DNA reads TGTGCCAGCATCGCGAGACTAGCGGGAGTTACCGGGGAGCTGTTTTTT.

A single count supports this clone. This chain joins TRBV5-8 and TRBJ2-2; 14 positions agree with TRBD2. Losses at the gene ends were 3 bases for V and 7 bases for J; bases not matched to a gene: 11. The germline V gene has CDR1 SGHTS and CDR2 YDEGEE. The CDR3 has 18 residues. The CDR3 sequence is CASSSRLAGGPRDGELFF. For the CDR3, the DNA is TGTGCCAGCAGCTCCAGACTAGCGGGAGGGCCGCGGGACGGGGAGCTGTTTTTT.

V gene TRBV6-5 combines with J gene TRBJ1-1, with 8 positions matching TRBD1. Germline CDR1 and CDR2: MNHEY and SVGAGI. The CDR3 is 14 amino acids. Losses at the gene ends were 4 bases for V and 2 bases for J; bases not matched to a gene: 3. CDR3 residues: CASSSGGSNTEAFF. Written as DNA, the CDR3 is TGTGCCAGCAGTTCAGGGGGCTCTAACACTGAAGCTTTCTTT.

This clone was detected once. The chain combines TRBV7-2 with TRBJ1-5, with a tentative D call TRBD1 (5 bases). The germline gives CDR1 SGHTA, CDR2 FQGNSA. The V gene lost 0 bases and the J gene lost 9 bases, with 9 bases spanning the gap. This CDR3 has 13 residues. The CDR3 nucleotides are TGTGCCAGCAGCTTAGCAGGGGTGAGGCCCCAGCATTTT. Protein product: CASSLAGVRPQHF.

The V call is TRBV28, the J call TRBJ1-3; maybe TRBD1 (6 bases). CDR3 length: 16 amino acids. V dropped 3 bases and J dropped 3 bases, with 15 bases sitting between them. The germline CDR1 and CDR2 sequences are MDHEN and SYDVKM. CDR3 residues: CASSFGSRGSGNTIYF. The CDR3 DNA reads TGTGCCAGCAGTTTTGGTTCCAGGGGAAGTGGAAACACCATATATTTT.

The gene calls are TRBV6-4 and TRBJ2-1, with D perhaps matching TRBD2 (5 bases). The V end was cut by 7 bases, the J end by 0 bases, with 16 bases between. CDR1 is MRHNA and CDR2 is SNTAGT in the germline V gene. The length of the CDR3 is 16 residues. The CDR3 region has the DNA TGTGCCAGCACCAAGAGGTGGGAGCACTCCTACAATGAGCAGTTCTTC. Its protein product is CASTKRWEHSYNEQFF.

The J gene is TRBJ1-2, the V gene TRBV6-4; perhaps TRBD1 as D (6 bases). V was trimmed by 6 bases and J by 1 base, leaving 9 bases between them. CDR1 and CDR2 (germline): MRHNA, SNTAGT. This CDR3 comprises 13 residues. The CDR3 nucleotides are TGTGCCAGCAGCAGGGGATTTAACTATGGCTACACCTTC. This encodes CASSRGFNYGYTF.

This clone has just a few counts. V gene TRBV2 combines with J gene TRBJ2-7, with 9 nucleotides matching TRBD1. The V gene end was trimmed by 3 bases and the J gene end by 5 bases; junction bases not matched to a gene: 8. The CDR3 has 15 residues. Germline values: CDR1 SNHLY, CDR2 FYNNEI. CDR3 DNA sequence: TGTGCCAGCAGTGATGGCGGGACAGGGAAACACGAGCAGTACTTC. It yields the protein CASSDGGTGKHEQYF.

The V gene is TRBV7-2, the J gene TRBJ1-1; D is uncertain. Germline lookup yields CDR1 SGHTA and CDR2 FQGNSA. With 1 base removed from V and 6 bases from J, the gap between germline ends came to 9 bases. The CDR3 sequence is 13 residues long. CDR3: CASSLGTYSEAFF. CDR3 in DNA: TGTGCCAGCAGCTTAGGCACCTACTCTGAAGCTTTCTTT.

This clone was detected once. V and J are TRBV11-3 and TRBJ2-1; a weak D match, TRBD2 (5 bases). The V end lost 5 bases, the J end lost 0 bases, and 11 bases lay between the germline ends. Germline V gene lookup returns CDR1 SGHNT and CDR2 YENEEA. This CDR3 is built from 15 residues. The CDR3 spells CASSVVASSYNEQFF. The CDR3 DNA follows: TGTGCCAGCAGCGTGGTAGCGAGCTCCTACAATGAGCAGTTCTTC.

The V gene is TRBV7-3, the J gene TRBJ2-1, with TRBD2 matching over 10 bases. Trimming at V came to 1 base and at J to 8 bases, leaving 5 bases not matched to a gene. The germline CDR1 and CDR2 sequences are SGHTA and FQGTGA. The CDR3 contains 15 residues. The CDR3 spells CASSLSASGGYEQFF. The CDR3 DNA sequence: TGTGCCAGCAGCTTAAGTGCTAGCGGGGGCTATGAGCAGTTCTTC.

This sequence joins TRBV11-3 and TRBJ2-5; TRBD2 might be the D (5 bases). The CDR3 contains 17 residues. Germline CDR1 reads SGHNT; CDR2 reads YENEEA. The V gene lost 0 bases and the J gene lost 7 bases, with 21 bases spanning the gap. The CDR3 protein is CASSLDGVGLPLGTQYF. The CDR3 DNA is TGTGCCAGCAGCTTAGACGGAGTTGGACTCCCGTTGGGGACCCAGTACTTC.

The V and J genes are TRBV7-9 and TRBJ2-7; the D gene is possibly TRBD1 (6 bases). The CDR3 is made up of 13 amino acids. Germline V gene lookup returns CDR1 SEHNR and CDR2 FQNEAQ (reference sequence). V lost 4 bases, J lost 3 bases, and 10 bases lay in between. CDR3 nucleotide sequence: TGTGCCAGCAGCTCCCGACAGGACTACGAGCAGTACTTC. This encodes CASSSRQDYEQYF.